The rows below give T cell receptor beta chains drawn from one sample of a study of blood T cell repertoires in COVID-19. The table came from immunoSEQ multiplex PCR; TCRdb's copy has only in-frame clones and leaves some out. This table has over 250,000 clones, about 88% appearing once. Sequencing input: PBMCs or T cells enriched from blood (not recorded which). These receptors originate from a woman aged 50 to 65 who had recovered from COVID-19. CDR3s include the opening cysteine and the closing phenylalanine or tryptophan. Fields, in order: J gene, clone size, D gene, V gene, CDR3 protein, CDR3 DNA. D genes are given only for firm matches. Clone size is shown for a subset of rows, as once, few, many or a class of expanded clone.

j_call: TRBJ1-5; clone_size: -; d_call: -; v_call: TRBV6-5; cdr3_aa: CASSKNRDNQPQHF; cdr3_nt: TGTGCCAGCAGTAAAAACAGAGACAATCAGCCCCAGCATTTT
j_call: TRBJ1-3; clone_size: -; d_call: -; v_call: TRBV2; cdr3_aa: CASSENRAGNTIYF; cdr3_nt: TGTGCCAGCAGTGAAAACAGGGCTGGAAACACCATATATTTT
j_call: TRBJ2-7; clone_size: -; d_call: -; v_call: TRBV27; cdr3_aa: CASRRDPSPYEQYF; cdr3_nt: TGTGCCAGCAGACGGGATCCATCGCCCTACGAGCAGTACTTC
j_call: TRBJ2-5; clone_size: -; d_call: TRBD2; v_call: TRBV6-1; cdr3_aa: CASSGGMWGRAGTQYF; cdr3_nt: TGTGCCAGCAGTGGAGGAATGTGGGGGAGGGCCGGGACCCAGTACTTC
j_call: TRBJ1-6; clone_size: -; d_call: TRBD1; v_call: TRBV6-5; cdr3_aa: CASSTTTGGFHF; cdr3_nt: TGTGCCAGCAGTACAACGACAGGGGGGTTCCACTTT
j_call: TRBJ1-2; clone_size: -; d_call: -; v_call: TRBV24-1; cdr3_aa: CATSEQKRGTGYTF; cdr3_nt: TGTGCCACCAGTGAACAGAAAAGGGGGACGGGCTACACCTTC
j_call: TRBJ1-5; clone_size: few; d_call: TRBD1; v_call: TRBV28; cdr3_aa: CASGTEVLQPQHF; cdr3_nt: TGTGCCAGCGGGACAGAGGTATTGCAGCCCCAGCATTTT
j_call: TRBJ1-1; clone_size: -; d_call: -; v_call: TRBV6-5; cdr3_aa: CASSFPGVGNTEAFF; cdr3_nt: TGTGCCAGCAGTTTTCCAGGGGTAGGGAACACTGAAGCTTTCTTT
j_call: TRBJ1-6; clone_size: -; d_call: -; v_call: TRBV5-8; cdr3_aa: CASSFHRDSPLHF; cdr3_nt: TGTGCCAGCAGCTTTCACAGAGATTCACCCCTCCACTTT
j_call: TRBJ1-5; clone_size: -; d_call: -; v_call: TRBV19; cdr3_aa: CASSTFGVGNQPQHF; cdr3_nt: TGTGCCAGTAGTACCTTCGGGGTGGGCAATCAGCCCCAGCATTTT
j_call: TRBJ1-3; clone_size: once; d_call: -; v_call: TRBV28; cdr3_aa: CASTDWQGNTIYF; cdr3_nt: TGTGCCAGCACCGATTGGCAGGGAAACACCATATATTTT
j_call: TRBJ2-5; clone_size: -; d_call: -; v_call: TRBV7-6; cdr3_aa: CASSPRQAGETQYF; cdr3_nt: TGTGCCAGCAGCCCAAGACAGGCGGGAGAGACCCAGTACTTC
j_call: TRBJ2-7; clone_size: once; d_call: -; v_call: TRBV19; cdr3_aa: CASSIIADYIYEQYF; cdr3_nt: TGTGCCAGTAGTATTATAGCGGATTACATATACGAGCAGTACTTC
j_call: TRBJ2-7; clone_size: -; d_call: -; v_call: TRBV5-8; cdr3_aa: CASSIGQTLTYEQYF; cdr3_nt: TGTGCCAGCAGCATAGGACAGACGCTTACCTACGAGCAGTACTTC
j_call: TRBJ2-1; clone_size: once; d_call: TRBD2; v_call: TRBV24-1; cdr3_aa: CATGASGNRLEQFF; cdr3_nt: TGTGCCACCGGGGCGAGCGGGAATCGCCTTGAGCAGTTCTTC
j_call: TRBJ2-5; clone_size: -; d_call: -; v_call: TRBV5-8; cdr3_aa: CASRPKGFQETQYF; cdr3_nt: TGTGCCAGCAGACCGAAGGGGTTTCAAGAGACCCAGTACTTC
j_call: TRBJ2-7; clone_size: -; d_call: TRBD1; v_call: TRBV28; cdr3_aa: CASSSTGTGLYEQYF; cdr3_nt: TGTGCCAGCAGTTCCACCGGGACAGGGCTATACGAGCAGTACTTC
j_call: TRBJ2-1; clone_size: -; d_call: TRBD2; v_call: TRBV30; cdr3_aa: CAWKFLTSGSNEQFF; cdr3_nt: TGTGCCTGGAAGTTTCTTACTAGCGGGAGCAATGAGCAGTTCTTC
j_call: TRBJ1-1; clone_size: -; d_call: TRBD1; v_call: TRBV2; cdr3_aa: CASSYRTGETEAFF; cdr3_nt: TGTGCCAGCAGTTATCGAACAGGGGAAACTGAAGCTTTCTTT
j_call: TRBJ2-2; clone_size: -; d_call: -; v_call: TRBV11-2; cdr3_aa: CASSPGSHGELFF; cdr3_nt: TGTGCCAGCAGCCCCGGTAGCCACGGGGAGCTGTTTTTT
j_call: TRBJ2-1; clone_size: -; d_call: -; v_call: TRBV9; cdr3_aa: CASSIQPAGGNEQFF; cdr3_nt: TGTGCCAGCAGCATACAGCCGGCCGGGGGCAATGAGCAGTTCTTC
j_call: TRBJ2-2; clone_size: once; d_call: TRBD2; v_call: TRBV6-2/TRBV6-3; cdr3_aa: CASSPSGRAATGELFF; cdr3_nt: TGTGCCAGCAGCCCTAGCGGGAGGGCCGCCACCGGGGAGCTGTTTTTT
j_call: TRBJ1-2; clone_size: -; d_call: -; v_call: TRBV4-3; cdr3_aa: CASSQDNSGYGYTF; cdr3_nt: TGCGCCAGCAGCCAAGATAACTCAGGGTATGGCTACACCTTC
j_call: TRBJ2-1; clone_size: -; d_call: TRBD2; v_call: TRBV28; cdr3_aa: CASSTSGTSGYNEQFF; cdr3_nt: TGTGCCAGCAGCACCTCCGGGACTAGCGGATACAATGAGCAGTTCTTC
j_call: TRBJ2-3; clone_size: -; d_call: TRBD1; v_call: TRBV5-5; cdr3_aa: CASSLVPGQGFTDTQYF; cdr3_nt: TGTGCCAGCAGCTTGGTCCCGGGACAGGGATTCACAGATACGCAGTATTTT
j_call: TRBJ2-3; clone_size: -; d_call: TRBD2; v_call: TRBV24-1; cdr3_aa: CATSEGSGSLADTQYF; cdr3_nt: TGTGCCACCAGTGAGGGTAGCGGGAGTTTGGCAGATACGCAGTATTTT
j_call: TRBJ2-3; clone_size: once; d_call: -; v_call: TRBV28; cdr3_aa: CASSFVGSTQYF; cdr3_nt: TGTGCCAGCAGTTTTGTCGGGAGCACGCAGTATTTT
j_call: TRBJ2-7; clone_size: -; d_call: TRBD1; v_call: TRBV5-1; cdr3_aa: CASSLSQGAHEQYF; cdr3_nt: TGCGCCAGCAGCTTGTCACAGGGGGCCCACGAGCAGTACTTC
j_call: TRBJ2-7; clone_size: -; d_call: TRBD1; v_call: TRBV15; cdr3_aa: CATSNRRGTGGSKIYEQYF; cdr3_nt: TGTGCCACCAGCAACCGGCGTGGGACAGGGGGCTCCAAAATCTACGAGCAGTACTTC
j_call: TRBJ1-1; clone_size: -; d_call: -; v_call: TRBV28; cdr3_aa: CASSLHNYHPFF; cdr3_nt: TGTGCCAGCAGTTTGCACAACTATCATCCTTTCTTT
j_call: TRBJ1-4; clone_size: -; d_call: -; v_call: TRBV7-2; cdr3_aa: CASSLAQGSTNEKLFF; cdr3_nt: TGTGCCAGCAGCTTAGCCCAGGGCTCAACTAATGAAAAACTGTTTTTT
j_call: TRBJ2-6; clone_size: -; d_call: -; v_call: TRBV7-2; cdr3_aa: CASSLRAGSGANVLTF; cdr3_nt: TGTGCCAGCAGCTTAAGGGCAGGGTCTGGGGCCAACGTCCTGACTTTC
j_call: TRBJ2-7; clone_size: -; d_call: TRBD1; v_call: TRBV6-2/TRBV6-3; cdr3_aa: CASSIGTGTASYEQYF; cdr3_nt: TGTGCCAGCAGTATCGGAACCGGGACAGCTTCCTACGAGCAGTACTTC
j_call: TRBJ2-7; clone_size: -; d_call: TRBD2; v_call: TRBV29-1; cdr3_aa: CSVEDQGGGYEQYF; cdr3_nt: TGCAGCGTTGAAGATCAGGGCGGGGGGTACGAGCAGTACTTC
j_call: TRBJ1-4; clone_size: -; d_call: -; v_call: TRBV28; cdr3_aa: CASSFVLVGAELFF; cdr3_nt: TGTGCCAGCAGTTTTGTTTTGGTGGGGGCGGAACTGTTTTTT
j_call: TRBJ1-5; clone_size: -; d_call: -; v_call: TRBV20-1; cdr3_aa: CSASGRAGNQPQHF; cdr3_nt: TGCAGTGCTAGTGGCAGGGCGGGGAATCAGCCCCAGCATTTT
j_call: TRBJ1-1; clone_size: -; d_call: -; v_call: TRBV2; cdr3_aa: CASGASRTEAFF; cdr3_nt: TGTGCCAGCGGGGCCTCACGCACTGAAGCTTTCTTT
j_call: TRBJ1-6; clone_size: -; d_call: TRBD1; v_call: TRBV4-2; cdr3_aa: CASSQEGQSSYNSPLHF; cdr3_nt: TGTGCCAGCAGCCAAGAGGGACAGAGCTCCTATAATTCACCCCTCCACTTT
j_call: TRBJ2-3; clone_size: once; d_call: -; v_call: TRBV28; cdr3_aa: CASSFPGVRSDTQYF; cdr3_nt: TGTGCCAGCAGTTTCCCGGGAGTCAGGTCAGATACGCAGTATTTT
j_call: TRBJ1-1; clone_size: -; d_call: -; v_call: TRBV14; cdr3_aa: CASSRVGPSPLTEAFF; cdr3_nt: TGTGCCAGCAGTCGTGTTGGGCCCAGTCCTCTCACTGAAGCTTTCTTT
j_call: TRBJ2-1; clone_size: -; d_call: TRBD1; v_call: TRBV11-2; cdr3_aa: CASSPDRGTEQFF; cdr3_nt: TGTGCCAGCAGCCCGGACAGGGGGACTGAGCAGTTCTTC
j_call: TRBJ2-7; clone_size: -; d_call: TRBD2; v_call: TRBV9; cdr3_aa: CASSVGLADNYEQYF; cdr3_nt: TGTGCCAGCAGCGTAGGACTAGCAGACAACTACGAGCAGTACTTC
j_call: TRBJ2-3; clone_size: -; d_call: -; v_call: TRBV9; cdr3_aa: CASSVDAGSTDTQYF; cdr3_nt: TGTGCCAGCAGCGTAGACGCGGGGAGCACAGATACGCAGTATTTT
j_call: TRBJ1-4; clone_size: -; d_call: -; v_call: TRBV2; cdr3_aa: CASSESEKLFF; cdr3_nt: TGTGCCAGCAGTGAATCGGAAAAACTGTTTTTT
j_call: TRBJ2-7; clone_size: once; d_call: TRBD2; v_call: TRBV27; cdr3_aa: CASSLNSGGTYEQYF; cdr3_nt: TGTGCCAGCAGTCTCAATAGCGGGGGCACCTACGAGCAGTACTTC
j_call: TRBJ1-1; clone_size: -; d_call: -; v_call: TRBV25-1; cdr3_aa: CASSELGAVNTEAFF; cdr3_nt: TGTGCCAGCAGTGAATTGGGAGCCGTGAACACTGAAGCTTTCTTT
j_call: TRBJ2-5; clone_size: -; d_call: -; v_call: TRBV7-2; cdr3_aa: CASRRTPAETQYF; cdr3_nt: TGTGCCAGCAGGCGGACACCAGCAGAGACCCAGTACTTC
j_call: TRBJ1-4; clone_size: many; d_call: TRBD1; v_call: TRBV4-2; cdr3_aa: CASSQDTGQGANEKLFF; cdr3_nt: TGTGCCAGCAGCCAAGATACGGGACAGGGGGCTAATGAAAAACTGTTTTTT
j_call: TRBJ2-1; clone_size: -; d_call: TRBD2; v_call: TRBV4-2; cdr3_aa: CASSLLPFGGGPGDEQFF; cdr3_nt: TGTGCCAGCAGCCTTTTACCCTTTGGGGGAGGGCCTGGGGATGAGCAGTTCTTC
j_call: TRBJ1-5; clone_size: -; d_call: -; v_call: TRBV7-2; cdr3_aa: CASSVGGDQPQHF; cdr3_nt: TGTGCCAGCAGCGTCGGAGGCGATCAGCCCCAGCATTTT
j_call: TRBJ2-7; clone_size: -; d_call: TRBD1; v_call: TRBV6-6; cdr3_aa: CASSPRAGGYEQYF; cdr3_nt: TGTGCCAGCAGTCCCAGGGCAGGGGGATACGAGCAGTACTTC
j_call: TRBJ2-5; clone_size: -; d_call: TRBD1; v_call: TRBV27; cdr3_aa: CASSSTGLGETQYF; cdr3_nt: TGTGCCAGCAGTTCGACAGGGTTAGGAGAGACCCAGTACTTC
j_call: TRBJ2-1; clone_size: -; d_call: -; v_call: TRBV18; cdr3_aa: CASSLPGARNEQFF; cdr3_nt: TGTGCCAGCTCCCTTCCGGGAGCGCGTAATGAGCAGTTCTTC
j_call: TRBJ2-1; clone_size: -; d_call: -; v_call: TRBV2; cdr3_aa: CASSGIQNEQFF; cdr3_nt: TGTGCCAGCAGTGGAATCCAGAATGAGCAGTTCTTC